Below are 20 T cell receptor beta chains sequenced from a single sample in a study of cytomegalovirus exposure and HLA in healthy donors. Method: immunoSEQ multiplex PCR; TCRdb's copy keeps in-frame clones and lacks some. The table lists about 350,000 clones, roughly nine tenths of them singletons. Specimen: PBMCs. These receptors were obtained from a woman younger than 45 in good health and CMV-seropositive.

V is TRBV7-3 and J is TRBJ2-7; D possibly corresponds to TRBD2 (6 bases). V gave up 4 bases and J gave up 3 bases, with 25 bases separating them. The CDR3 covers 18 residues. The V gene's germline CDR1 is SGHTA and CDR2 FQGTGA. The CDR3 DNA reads TGTGCCAGCAGCTCGCTTAGAGCCGGGAGTTTGGTACGCTACGAGCAGTACTTC. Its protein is CASSSLRAGSLVRYEQYF. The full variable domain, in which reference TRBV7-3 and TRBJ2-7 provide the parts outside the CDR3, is GAGVSQTPSNKVTEKGKYVELRCDPISGHTALYWYRQSLGQGPEFLIYFQGTGAADDSGLPNDRFFAVRPEGSVSTLKIQRTERGDSAVYLCASSSLRAGSLVRYEQYFGPGTRLTVT.

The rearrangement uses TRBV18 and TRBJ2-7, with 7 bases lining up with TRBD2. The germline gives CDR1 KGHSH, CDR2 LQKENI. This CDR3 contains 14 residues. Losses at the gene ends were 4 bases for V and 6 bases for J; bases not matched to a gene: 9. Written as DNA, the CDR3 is TGTGCCAGCTCACTAACCAGGACTAGGGTCGAGCAGTACTTC. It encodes CASSLTRTRVEQYF.

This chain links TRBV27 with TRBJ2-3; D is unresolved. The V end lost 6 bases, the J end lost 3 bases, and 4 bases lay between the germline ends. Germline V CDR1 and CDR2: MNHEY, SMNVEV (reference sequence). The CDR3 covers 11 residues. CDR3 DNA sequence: TGTGCCAGCAGACGGACAGATACGCAGTATTTT. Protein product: CASRRTDTQYF.

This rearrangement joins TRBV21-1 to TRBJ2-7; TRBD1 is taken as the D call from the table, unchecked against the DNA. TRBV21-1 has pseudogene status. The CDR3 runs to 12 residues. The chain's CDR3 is CASGTRSYEQYF. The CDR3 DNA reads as TGTGCCAGCGGGACACGCTCCTACGAGCAGTACTTC.

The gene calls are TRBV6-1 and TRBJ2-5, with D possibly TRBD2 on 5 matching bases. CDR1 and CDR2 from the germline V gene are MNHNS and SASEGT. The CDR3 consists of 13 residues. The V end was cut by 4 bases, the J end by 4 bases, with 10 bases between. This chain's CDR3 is CASSGGVRETQYF. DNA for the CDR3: TGTGCCAGCAGTGGGGGAGTAAGAGAGACCCAGTACTTC.

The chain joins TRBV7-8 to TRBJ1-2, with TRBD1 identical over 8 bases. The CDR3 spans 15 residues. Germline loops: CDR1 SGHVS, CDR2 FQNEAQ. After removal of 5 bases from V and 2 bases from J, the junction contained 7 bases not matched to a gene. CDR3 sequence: CASSQWDRPNYGYTF. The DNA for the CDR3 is TGTGCCAGCAGCCAATGGGACAGGCCAAACTATGGCTACACCTTC.

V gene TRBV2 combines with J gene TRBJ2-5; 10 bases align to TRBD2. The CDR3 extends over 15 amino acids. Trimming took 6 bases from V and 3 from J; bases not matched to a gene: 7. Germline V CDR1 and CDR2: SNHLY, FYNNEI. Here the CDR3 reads CASRIRSGGKETQYF. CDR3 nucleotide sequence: TGTGCCAGCAGGATCCGTAGCGGGGGGAAAGAGACCCAGTACTTC.

The DNA for the CDR3 is TGTGCCAGCAGCGTAGCTGCGGGAGCATACTCCTACGAGCAGTACTTC. Its protein is CASSVAAGAYSYEQYF. The chain has TRBV9 and TRBJ2-7, with 7 bases identical to TRBD2. CDR3 length: 16 residues. Germline loops: CDR1 SGDLS, CDR2 YYNGEE. The V and J ends lost 0 bases and 0 bases, in that order; junction bases with no gene match: 6.

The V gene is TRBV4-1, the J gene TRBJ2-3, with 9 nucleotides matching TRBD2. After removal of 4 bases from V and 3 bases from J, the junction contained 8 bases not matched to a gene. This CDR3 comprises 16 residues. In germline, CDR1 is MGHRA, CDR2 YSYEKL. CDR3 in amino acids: CASSRSNSGRTDTQYF. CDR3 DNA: TGCGCCAGCAGCCGGTCCAATAGCGGGAGAACAGATACGCAGTATTTT.

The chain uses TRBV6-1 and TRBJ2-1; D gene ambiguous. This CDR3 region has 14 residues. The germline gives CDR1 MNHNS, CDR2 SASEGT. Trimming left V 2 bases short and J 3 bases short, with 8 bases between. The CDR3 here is CASSEFTSYNEQFF. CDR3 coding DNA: TGTGCCAGCAGTGAATTCACCAGCTACAATGAGCAGTTCTTC.

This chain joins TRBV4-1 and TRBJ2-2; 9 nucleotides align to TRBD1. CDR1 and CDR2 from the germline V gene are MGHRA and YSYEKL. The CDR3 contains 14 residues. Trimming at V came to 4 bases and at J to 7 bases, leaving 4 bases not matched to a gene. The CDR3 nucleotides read TGCGCCAGCAGCCCACAGGGGGCCGGCGGGGAGCTGTTTTTT. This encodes CASSPQGAGGELFF.

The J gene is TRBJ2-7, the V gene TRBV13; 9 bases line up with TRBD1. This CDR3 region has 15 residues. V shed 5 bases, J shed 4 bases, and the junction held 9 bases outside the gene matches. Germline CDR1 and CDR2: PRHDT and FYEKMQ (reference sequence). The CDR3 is CASSAPGQGGYEQYF. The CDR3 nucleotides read TGTGCCAGCAGCGCACCGGGACAGGGCGGTTACGAGCAGTACTTC.

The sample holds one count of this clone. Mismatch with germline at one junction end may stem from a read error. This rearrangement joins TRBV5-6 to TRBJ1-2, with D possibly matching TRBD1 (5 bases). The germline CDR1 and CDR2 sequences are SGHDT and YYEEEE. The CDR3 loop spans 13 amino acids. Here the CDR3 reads CASSLGANYGYTF. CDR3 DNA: TGTGCCAGCAGTTTGGGGGCTAACTATGGCTACACCTTC.

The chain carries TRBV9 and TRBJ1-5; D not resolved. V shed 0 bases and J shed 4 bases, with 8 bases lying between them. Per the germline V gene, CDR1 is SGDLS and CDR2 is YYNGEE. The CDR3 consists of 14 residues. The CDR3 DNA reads TGTGCCAGCAGCGTAGCTGGGTTAAATCAGCCCCAGCATTTT. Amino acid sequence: CASSVAGLNQPQHF.

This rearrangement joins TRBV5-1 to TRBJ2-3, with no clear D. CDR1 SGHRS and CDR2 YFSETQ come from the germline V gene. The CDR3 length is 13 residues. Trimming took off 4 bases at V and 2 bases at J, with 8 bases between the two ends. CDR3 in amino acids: CASSPPNTDTQYF. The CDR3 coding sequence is TGCGCCAGCAGCCCGCCAAACACAGATACGCAGTATTTT.

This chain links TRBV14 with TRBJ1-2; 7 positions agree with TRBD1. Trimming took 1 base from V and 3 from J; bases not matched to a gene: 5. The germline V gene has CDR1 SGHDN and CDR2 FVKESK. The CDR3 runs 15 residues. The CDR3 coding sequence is TGTGCCAGCAGCCAAGGACAGGGTCTTTACTATGGCTACACCTTC. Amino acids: CASSQGQGLYYGYTF.

CDR3 sequence: CASRSSGTGHNEQFF. CDR3 in DNA: TGCGCCAGCAGGAGTTCCGGGACAGGGCACAATGAGCAGTTCTTC. The rearrangement links TRBV5-1 to TRBJ2-1, with 9 bases that match TRBD1. Unmatched junction bases numbered 8, after V lost 5 bases and J lost 5 bases. The CDR3 covers 15 residues. The germline V gene has CDR1 SGHRS and CDR2 YFSETQ. Complete variable domain (other parts from reference TRBV5-1 and TRBJ2-1): KAGVTQTPRYLIKTRGQQVTLSCSPISGHRSVSWYQQTPGQGLQFLFEYFSETQRNKGNFPGRFSGRQFSNSRSEMNVSTLELGDSALYLCASRSSGTGHNEQFFGPGTRLTVL.

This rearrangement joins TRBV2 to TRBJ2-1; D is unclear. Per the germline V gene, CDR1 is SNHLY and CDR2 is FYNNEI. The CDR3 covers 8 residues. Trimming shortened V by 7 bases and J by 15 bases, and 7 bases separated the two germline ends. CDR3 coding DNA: TGTGCCAGCAACGAGTGGTTCTTC. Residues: CASNEWFF.

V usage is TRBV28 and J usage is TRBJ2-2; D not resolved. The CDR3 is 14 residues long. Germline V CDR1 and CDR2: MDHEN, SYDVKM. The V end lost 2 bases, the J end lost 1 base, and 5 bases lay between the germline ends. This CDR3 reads CASSLGVNTGELFF. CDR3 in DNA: TGTGCCAGCAGTTTAGGAGTGAACACCGGGGAGCTGTTTTTT.

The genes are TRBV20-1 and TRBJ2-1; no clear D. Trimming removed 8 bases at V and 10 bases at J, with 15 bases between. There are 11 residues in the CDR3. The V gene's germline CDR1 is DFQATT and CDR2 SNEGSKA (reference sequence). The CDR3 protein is CSRVGFGEQFF. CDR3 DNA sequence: TGCAGTCGCGTCGGATTCGGGGAGCAGTTCTTC.